This T cell receptor beta chain was recovered during a study of shared clonotypes between healthy human individuals. Across several immunoSEQ plates, the genomic DNA of each subset was split evenly. The table came from immunoSEQ multiplex PCR; TCRdb's copy has only in-frame clones and leaves some out. The sample records nearly 1 million clones, around three quarters being singletons. Remarks on this clone: Other DNA sequences in the same sample also yield this CDR3.

Sequenced sample: memory CD4+ T cells sorted from blood. The subset denotes: CD45RA-negative fraction. The sequence came from a man aged 18 to 35 in good health.

CDR3 residues: CASSPSSYNEQFF. As DNA, the CDR3 is TGTGCCAGCAGCCCATCAAGCTACAATGAGCAGTTCTTC. The chain recombines TRBV5-4 with TRBJ2-1; D unclear. Germline assignment: CDR1 SGHNT and CDR2 YYREEE (reference sequence). This CDR3 region has 13 residues. With 4 bases removed from V and 3 bases from J, the gap between germline ends came to 8 bases.